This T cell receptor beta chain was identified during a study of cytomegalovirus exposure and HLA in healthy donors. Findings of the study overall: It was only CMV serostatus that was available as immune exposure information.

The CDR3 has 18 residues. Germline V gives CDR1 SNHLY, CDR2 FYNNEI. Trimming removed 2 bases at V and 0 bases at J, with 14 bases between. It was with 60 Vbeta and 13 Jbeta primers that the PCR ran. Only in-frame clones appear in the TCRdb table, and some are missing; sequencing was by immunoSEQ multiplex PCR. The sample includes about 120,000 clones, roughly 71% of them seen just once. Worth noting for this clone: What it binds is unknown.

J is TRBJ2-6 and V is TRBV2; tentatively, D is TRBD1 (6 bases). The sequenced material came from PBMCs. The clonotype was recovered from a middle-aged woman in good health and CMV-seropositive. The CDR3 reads CASSERTVFYSGANVLTF. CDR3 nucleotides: TGTGCCAGCAGTGAACGGACAGTTTTTTACTCTGGGGCCAACGTCCTGACTTTC.